The subject of this entry is one T cell receptor beta chain. This clonotype has a count of ten or more. Its specific antigen is unknown. No much larger clonotype is one base removed from it; base qualities were not supplied. This record belongs to a study of human T cells and chemical hapten exposure listed by TCRdb under 2021. For context, the study as a whole: Libraries were combined into a pool for sequencing, and differences in TCR yield between samples came mainly from small differences in library volumes within the pool. The study tracked peripheral blood TCR repertoire changes in vivo during primary and secondary sensitization to the hapten diphenylcyclopropenone (DPC) in alopecia patients. Both TCR alpha and TCR beta chains were sequenced from each blood RNA sample.

From V the trimming removes 3 bases and from J it removes 6 bases, while the gene matches leave 23 bases of the junction unaccounted for. Including the terminal cysteine and phenylalanine, the CDR3 comprises 19 residues. CDR3 DNA is the only sequence kept; it has 57 bases, read in frame from the first base. CDR1 LGHNA and CDR2 YNFKEQ are derived from the germline V gene. The research as a whole found: After repeated subsampling, changes were observed in the strength of the expansion versus patch-test correlation and in the threshold at which the correlation became significant. DPC sensitization did not change how many TCRs were above 1 in 1000 frequency, and no evidence was found of alterations in global repertoire structure.

Total RNA was extracted from unfractionated whole blood that had been collected in Tempus Blood RNA tubes. As TCR sequencing controls, about five healthy volunteers were used, with blood taken at day 0, 2 weeks and 6 weeks. Libraries came from 5' RACE. Sequencing instrument: Illumina MiSeq. Library preparation attached unique molecular identifiers to individual cDNA molecules for quantitative, reproducible TCR counting. The published analysis was carried out like this. A median of around 96,000 TCRs per sample was observed, with a range of about 23,224 to 690,600. The Decombinator software suite was used to annotate V, J and CDR3 in the TCR reads. To make PS versus PT1 abundance plots, every sample was subsampled to the same number of TCRs (28,000). TCRs were defined as expanded if absent before sensitization and observed at least eight times at the 2-week time point. Clones were called with MiXCR by TCRdb after fastp trimmed the public reads at Q25, and only in-frame beta chains were retained. Rows merge per CDR3 protein into single entries with the most common DNA and genes. The V and J calls reflect TCRdb's pipeline rather than the authors' work. This sample gives approximately 150,000 distinct CDR3 sequences in total; around 4% of them show up just once. The top ten constitute more than 1.2% of the sample.

The sequence came from a female donor in good health. The chain is encoded by TRBV4-2 joined to TRBJ2-7; TRBD1 aligns with 7 central bases. The CDR3 region: CASSHLSLRNDRVGREQYF. The DNA sequence follows: TGTGCCAGCAGCCATCTGAGCCTCCGTAACGACAGGGTAGGGCGCGAGCAGTACTTC.